These T cell receptor beta chains were read from a single sample in a study of blood T cells in healthy people across ages. From the 5' RACE reads, TCRdb called clonotypes with MiXCR, one entry per CDR3 protein. The sample gives hundreds of thousands of distinct CDR3 sequences, 24% of which show up once; 8.7% is in the top ten. This sample also belongs to another study, concerning T cells of mothers and their children.

The sequenced material came from blood. These TCRs come from a boy between 10 and 17 years old in good health. Each CDR3 is given with its conserved first and last residue. A D gene is named only where the DNA matches it firmly. Size is stated for part of the rows, as once, few or many counts, or as a class when the clone is expanded.

CDR3 length: 16
clone size: few
V gene: TRBV27
J gene: TRBJ1-1
D gene: -
CDR3 protein: CASSLNHRRGSTEAFF
CDR3 DNA: TGTGCCAGCAGTTTAAACCACAGGAGAGGGAGCACTGAAGCTTTCTTT

CDR3 length: 16
clone size: -
V gene: TRBV6-1
J gene: TRBJ2-3
D gene: -
CDR3 protein: CASSPLASRSTDTQYF
CDR3 DNA: TGTGCCAGCAGTCCCCTAGCAAGTCGGTCCACAGATACGCAGTATTTT

CDR3 length: 14
clone size: -
V gene: TRBV28
J gene: TRBJ2-4
D gene: -
CDR3 protein: CASNPAMMVNIQYF
CDR3 DNA: TGTGCCAGCAACCCTGCGATGATGGTTAACATTCAGTACTTC

CDR3 length: 14
clone size: few
V gene: TRBV7-2
J gene: TRBJ2-7
D gene: -
CDR3 protein: CASSLAFGGYEQYF
CDR3 DNA: TGTGCCAGCAGCTTAGCGTTCGGGGGTTACGAGCAGTACTTC

CDR3 length: 13
clone size: -
V gene: TRBV18
J gene: TRBJ1-4
D gene: TRBD1
CDR3 protein: CASSPDLDRELFF
CDR3 DNA: TGTGCCAGCTCACCAGACCTGGACAGGGAACTGTTTTTT

CDR3 length: 15
clone size: -
V gene: TRBV19
J gene: TRBJ2-7
D gene: -
CDR3 protein: CASSIAARADYEQYF
CDR3 DNA: TGTGCCAGTAGTATAGCTGCCAGGGCGGATTACGAGCAGTACTTC

CDR3 length: 13
clone size: -
V gene: TRBV29-1
J gene: TRBJ1-1
D gene: TRBD1
CDR3 protein: CSVRTGSLTEAFF
CDR3 DNA: TGCAGCGTCCGGACAGGGAGTCTCACTGAAGCTTTCTTT

CDR3 length: 15
clone size: few
V gene: TRBV4-2
J gene: TRBJ1-1
D gene: -
CDR3 protein: CASSPPVTLGTEAFF
CDR3 DNA: TGTGCCAGCAGCCCTCCAGTTACACTTGGCACTGAAGCTTTCTTT

CDR3 length: 16
clone size: -
V gene: TRBV15
J gene: TRBJ2-7
D gene: TRBD2
CDR3 protein: CATSTLRAGGSCEQYF
CDR3 DNA: TGTGCCACCAGCACCTTACGAGCGGGAGGGTCCTGCGAGCAGTACTTC

CDR3 length: 17
clone size: few
V gene: TRBV9
J gene: TRBJ2-3
D gene: -
CDR3 protein: CASSSLAGTGYTDTQYF
CDR3 DNA: TGTGCCAGCAGCTCCCTAGCGGGGACAGGGTACACAGATACGCAGTATTTT

CDR3 length: 13
clone size: few
V gene: TRBV15
J gene: TRBJ1-1
D gene: -
CDR3 protein: CATKKAMNTEAFF
CDR3 DNA: TGTGCCACCAAAAAGGCGATGAACACTGAAGCTTTCTTT

CDR3 length: 13
clone size: few
V gene: TRBV7-8
J gene: TRBJ2-4
D gene: -
CDR3 protein: CASTGRNENIQYF
CDR3 DNA: TGTGCCAGCACCGGTCGGAATGAAAACATTCAGTACTTC

CDR3 length: 15
clone size: few
V gene: TRBV27
J gene: TRBJ2-2
D gene: -
CDR3 protein: CASSFKYSVVGELFF
CDR3 DNA: TGTGCCAGCAGTTTTAAGTATTCCGTTGTCGGGGAGCTGTTTTTT

CDR3 length: 11
clone size: few
V gene: TRBV30
J gene: TRBJ1-2
D gene: -
CDR3 protein: CAWSVMGGYTF
CDR3 DNA: TGTGCCTGGAGTGTGATGGGTGGCTACACCTTC

CDR3 length: 13
clone size: few
V gene: TRBV12-3/TRBV12-4
J gene: TRBJ1-6
D gene: -
CDR3 protein: CASSPPGNSPLHF
CDR3 DNA: TGTGCCAGCAGCCCCCCGGGTAATTCACCCCTCCACTTT

CDR3 length: 14
clone size: few
V gene: TRBV3-1
J gene: TRBJ1-6
D gene: TRBD1
CDR3 protein: CASSLGTGKSPLHF
CDR3 DNA: TGTGCCAGCAGCCTCGGGACAGGGAAGTCACCCCTCCACTTT

CDR3 length: 17
clone size: once
V gene: TRBV15
J gene: TRBJ1-6
D gene: -
CDR3 protein: CATSRVVGTRIRSPLHF
CDR3 DNA: TGTGCCACCAGCAGAGTGGTTGGGACCCGGATACGTTCACCCCTCCACTTT

CDR3 length: 14
clone size: -
V gene: TRBV6-6
J gene: TRBJ2-1
D gene: -
CDR3 protein: CASKVRFSYNEQFF
CDR3 DNA: TGTGCCAGCAAGGTGCGCTTTTCCTACAATGAGCAGTTCTTC

CDR3 length: 14
clone size: -
V gene: TRBV5-6
J gene: TRBJ2-7
D gene: -
CDR3 protein: CASSKGHTNYEQYF
CDR3 DNA: TGTGCCAGCAGCAAGGGACACACGAACTACGAGCAGTACTTC

CDR3 length: 14
clone size: -
V gene: TRBV5-8
J gene: TRBJ2-7
D gene: -
CDR3 protein: CASSVQGGDYEQYF
CDR3 DNA: TGTGCCAGCAGCGTCCAGGGGGGCGACTACGAGCAGTACTTC

CDR3 length: 14
clone size: -
V gene: TRBV24-1
J gene: TRBJ2-5
D gene: -
CDR3 protein: CATSWGTSQETQYF
CDR3 DNA: TGTGCCACCAGTTGGGGGACATCACAAGAGACCCAGTACTTC

CDR3 length: 12
clone size: few
V gene: TRBV28
J gene: TRBJ1-1
D gene: -
CDR3 protein: CASSFSSTEAFF
CDR3 DNA: TGTGCCAGCAGCTTTTCCTCCACTGAAGCTTTCTTT

CDR3 length: 16
clone size: -
V gene: TRBV6-1
J gene: TRBJ2-1
D gene: -
CDR3 protein: CASSVVGGGSGDEQFF
CDR3 DNA: TGTGCCAGCAGTGTAGTGGGGGGCGGCTCTGGTGATGAGCAGTTCTTC

CDR3 length: 16
clone size: few
V gene: TRBV10-3
J gene: TRBJ2-3
D gene: TRBD2
CDR3 protein: CAISAITSGGADTQYF
CDR3 DNA: TGTGCCATCAGTGCGATAACTAGCGGGGGCGCAGATACGCAGTATTTT

CDR3 length: 15
clone size: -
V gene: TRBV6-5
J gene: TRBJ2-2
D gene: -
CDR3 protein: CASSYVVPPTGELFF
CDR3 DNA: TGTGCCAGCAGTTACGTCGTCCCACCCACCGGGGAGCTGTTTTTT

CDR3 length: 15
clone size: -
V gene: TRBV7-2
J gene: TRBJ2-3
D gene: TRBD2
CDR3 protein: CASRPTSGRADTQYF
CDR3 DNA: TGTGCCAGCAGACCGACTAGCGGGAGGGCAGATACGCAGTATTTT

CDR3 length: 13
clone size: few
V gene: TRBV10-3
J gene: TRBJ2-7
D gene: -
CDR3 protein: CAISAAPPYEQYF
CDR3 DNA: TGTGCCATCAGTGCCGCTCCTCCCTACGAGCAGTACTTC

CDR3 length: 16
clone size: -
V gene: TRBV28
J gene: TRBJ2-6
D gene: -
CDR3 protein: CASSSKWGSGANVLTF
CDR3 DNA: TGTGCCAGCAGTTCTAAATGGGGGTCTGGGGCCAACGTCCTGACTTTC

CDR3 length: 15
clone size: -
V gene: TRBV11-2
J gene: TRBJ2-2
D gene: -
CDR3 protein: CASSWLLVSTGELFF
CDR3 DNA: TGTGCCAGCAGCTGGTTACTAGTCTCCACCGGGGAGCTGTTTTTT